This T cell receptor (beta chain) is drawn from a study of radiotherapy plus CTLA-4 blockade in lung cancer. With 3 bases clipped from V and 4 bases from J, the junction kept 9 bases outside the gene matches. CDR3 length: 16 residues. Looked up from germline, CDR1 is MDHEN and CDR2 is SYDVKM. Using immunoSEQ multiplex PCR, the repertoire was profiled, and TCRdb retains in-frame clones only, with some absent. The table lists 40,000 to 50,000 clones, 82% of them singletons, with approximately 3.4% in the top ten. This TCR came from a human donor with non-small cell lung cancer who had stable disease on radiotherapy plus ipilimumab. Here the sequenced sample was peripheral blood, taken from a patient treated with radiotherapy plus ipilimumab. V usage is TRBV28 and J usage is TRBJ2-5, with 9 bases that match TRBD2. The CDR3 reads CASSLGGSGSSETQYF. DNA for the CDR3: TGTGCCAGCAGTTTGGGGGGTAGCGGGAGTTCAGAGACCCAGTACTTC.